This T cell receptor (beta chain) was captured by sequencing in a study of Graves' ophthalmopathy and Graves' hyperthyroidism. In regard to this clonotype: Mismatch with germline at one junction end may stem from a read error.

Amplifying from RNA transcripts, the study obtained TCR beta CDR3 regions. Scientists carried out first-round RT-PCR using HTBI primers and then a second-round multiplex PCR. Each CDR3 protein gets one entry after TCRdb re-called the multiplex PCR reads with MiXCR. The data hold over a million distinct CDR3 sequences, with about 35% observed a single time. The CDR3 length is 14 residues. CDR1 is ENHRY, CDR2 SYGVKD, per germline. This clonotype was obtained from an adult man with Graves' hyperthyroidism. V is TRBV10-3 and J is TRBJ1-4, with D unclear. Sequenced: peripheral blood or thyroid tissue (not recorded which). CDR3 DNA: TGTGCCATCAGGGAGGAGTCAACTAATGAAAGACTGTTTTTT. It yields the protein CAIREESTNERLFF.